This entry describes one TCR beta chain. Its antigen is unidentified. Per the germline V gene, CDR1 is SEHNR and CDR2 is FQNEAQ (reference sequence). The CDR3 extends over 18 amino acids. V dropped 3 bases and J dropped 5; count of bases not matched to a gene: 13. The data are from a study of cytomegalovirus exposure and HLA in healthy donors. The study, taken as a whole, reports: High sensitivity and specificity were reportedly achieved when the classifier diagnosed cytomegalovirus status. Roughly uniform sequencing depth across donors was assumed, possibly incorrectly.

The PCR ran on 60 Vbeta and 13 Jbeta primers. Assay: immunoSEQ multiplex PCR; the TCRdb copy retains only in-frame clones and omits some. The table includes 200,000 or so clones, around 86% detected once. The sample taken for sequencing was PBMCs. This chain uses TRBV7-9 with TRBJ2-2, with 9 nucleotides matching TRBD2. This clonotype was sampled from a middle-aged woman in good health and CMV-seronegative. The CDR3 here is CASSFTLSSGTSTGELFF. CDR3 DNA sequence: TGTGCCAGCAGCTTTACTCTTTCTAGCGGGACGAGTACCGGGGAGCTGTTTTTT.